The 19 T cell receptor beta chains below all came from one sample that was sequenced in a study of chemoradiotherapy in HPV16-positive cancers. Generated by immunoSEQ multiplex PCR, the TCRdb table keeps only in-frame clones and is missing some. Of about 5,000 clones listed, approximately 93% are singletons. This specimen was taken from a patient who underwent chemoradiotherapy. Receptor source: a human donor with HPV-associated anogenital cancer.

The J gene is TRBJ1-1, the V gene TRBV5-4; TRBD1 is a possible D gene (6 bases). V was pared by 0 bases and J by 2 bases, with 11 bases between. Germline V gives CDR1 SGHNT, CDR2 YYREEE (reference sequence). This CDR3 has 15 residues. CDR3 nucleotide sequence: TGTGCCAGCAGCTTGGTGTGGACAGAAAACACTGAAGCTTTCTTT. As protein: CASSLVWTENTEAFF.

A single count supports this clone. The chain has TRBV9 and TRBJ2-7; D remains unclear. Germline V gives CDR1 SGDLS, CDR2 YYNGEE. V was trimmed by 4 bases and J by 1 base, leaving 15 bases between them. The CDR3 is 15 amino acids. CDR3 amino acids: CASSPRAGQSYEQYF. The CDR3 coding sequence is TGTGCCAGCAGCCCCCGGGCAGGCCAATCCTACGAGCAGTACTTC.

With regard to this clone: Compared with germline, one end of the junction differs, possibly owing to a read error. The V call is TRBV19, the J call TRBJ1-2; D is perhaps TRBD1 (5 bases). The germline V gene encodes CDR1 LNHDA and CDR2 SQIVND (reference sequence). The CDR3 extends over 13 amino acids. CDR3 bases: TGTGCCAGTAGTATAGATAAGGGAAGAGGGACCCACTTC. This codes for CASSIDKGRGTHF.

The V gene is TRBV6-5, the J gene TRBJ1-1, with D possibly TRBD1 on 5 matching bases. Trimming took off 0 bases at V and 8 bases at J, with 10 bases between the two ends. CDR1 is MNHEY, CDR2 SVGAGI, per germline. This CDR3 has 13 amino acids. The CDR3, as DNA: TGTGCCAGCAGTTACTCGACAGATTCGGAAGCTTTCTTT. Amino acid sequence: CASSYSTDSEAFF.

This chain uses TRBV6-4 with TRBJ2-3, with a weak D call TRBD2 (6 bases). This CDR3 is 15 amino acids long. V lost 6 bases to trimming and J lost 1 base, with 14 bases between them. Germline assignment: CDR1 MRHNA and CDR2 SNTAGT. The DNA of the CDR3 is TGTGCCAGCAGCGCCCAATGGGGGGGCACAGATACGCAGTATTTT. Translated: CASSAQWGGTDTQYF.

This rearrangement joins TRBV5-1 to TRBJ1-3; no clear D gene. This CDR3 has 16 residues. Germline CDR1 SGHRS, CDR2 YFSETQ. Trimming took off 4 bases at V and 0 bases at J, with 14 bases between the two ends. DNA for the CDR3: TGCGCCAGCAGCCCCGACGGCCGTAGCTCTGGAAACACCATATATTTT. Residues: CASSPDGRSSGNTIYF.

This rearrangement joins TRBV20-1 to TRBJ1-4; 9 bases fit TRBD1. V was clipped by 7 bases and J by 14 bases; unmatched bases: 5. Germline V lookup: CDR1 DFQATT, CDR2 SNEGSKA (reference sequence). This CDR3 is built from 10 residues. Here the CDR3 DNA reads TGCAGTGTTGATGGGACAGGGCTGTTTTTT. This codes for CSVDGTGLFF.

This chain connects TRBV5-6 to TRBJ1-1; maybe TRBD1 (6 bases). V lost 2 bases to trimming and J lost 0 bases, with 8 bases between them. The CDR3 length is 14 residues. Germline assignment: CDR1 SGHDT and CDR2 YYEEEE. This CDR3 is CASSFRGMNTEAFF. The DNA of the CDR3 is TGTGCCAGCAGCTTCAGGGGCATGAACACTGAAGCTTTCTTT. Complete variable domain (other parts from reference TRBV5-6 and TRBJ1-1): DAGVTQSPTHLIKTRGQQVTLRCSPKSGHDTVSWYQQALGQGPQFIFQYYEEEERQRGNFPDRFSGHQFPNYSSELNVNALLLGDSALYLCASSFRGMNTEAFFGQGTRLTVV.

This chain connects TRBV18 to TRBJ1-3; tentative D call: TRBD1 (6 bases). Germline CDR1 and CDR2: KGHSH and LQKENI. The length of the CDR3 is 15 residues. The V and J ends lost 5 bases and 3 bases respectively, with 14 bases between them. CDR3 region: CASSTGGLLGNTIYF. CDR3 nucleotide sequence: TGTGCCAGCTCAACCGGGGGGCTACTTGGAAACACCATATATTTT.

The count of this clone is one. The V call is TRBV5-1, the J call TRBJ1-2, with D maybe TRBD1 (6 bases). Germline values: CDR1 SGHRS, CDR2 YFSETQ. The V and J ends lost 4 bases and 4 bases respectively, with 20 bases between them. CDR3 length equals 16 residues. The CDR3, as DNA: TGCGCCAGCAGCGAGGGGGGTCAGGAGCGTTTCTATGGCTACACCTTC. Amino acids: CASSEGGQERFYGYTF. Supplemented by reference TRBV5-1 and TRBJ1-2, the full variable domain reads KAGVTQTPRYLIKTRGQQVTLSCSPISGHRSVSWYQQTPGQGLQFLFEYFSETQRNKGNFPGRFSGRQFSNSRSEMNVSTLELGDSALYLCASSEGGQERFYGYTFGSGTRLTVV.

CDR3 sequence (DNA): TGTGCCAGTAGCGATTGGGGACAGCTGAACACTGAAGCTTTCTTT. Amino acid sequence: CASSDWGQLNTEAFF. V is TRBV19 and J is TRBJ1-1; 7 bases are shared with TRBD1. CDR3 length equals 15 residues. CDR1 and CDR2 from the germline V gene are LNHDA and SQIVND (reference sequence). Trimming removed 6 bases from V and 0 bases from J; junction bases left unmatched: 7.

This chain links TRBV30 with TRBJ1-2, with D uncertain. CDR1 is GTSNPN, CDR2 SVGIG, per germline (reference sequence). This CDR3 contains 12 residues. The V gene lost 2 bases and the J gene lost 8 bases, with 12 bases spanning the gap. CDR3 nucleotides: TGTGCCTGGAGTTTTGGGGTGGGCGGCTACACCTTC. Its translation: CAWSFGVGGYTF.

V and J are TRBV4-1 and TRBJ1-1; D is unresolved. Germline CDR1 and CDR2: MGHRA and YSYEKL. The CDR3 covers 15 residues. V was cut by 2 bases and J by 6 bases, with 16 bases left in between. The CDR3 DNA is TGCGCCAGCAGCCAAAAGGGTCTTGGGGTCCCTGAAGCTTTCTTT. Translating it yields CASSQKGLGVPEAFF.

The chain has TRBV9 and TRBJ1-6; possible D gene TRBD1, 5 bases. The ends were cut back, 0 bases at V and 7 bases at J, with 8 bases in the middle. Per the germline V gene, CDR1 is SGDLS and CDR2 is YYNGEE. The CDR3 covers 14 residues. The CDR3 region is CASSVGQPNSPLHF. The CDR3 coding sequence is TGTGCCAGCAGCGTAGGACAGCCAAATTCACCCCTCCACTTT.

A few counts support this clone. The gene calls are TRBV19 and TRBJ1-1; D not resolved. Trimming took off 2 bases at V and 0 bases at J, with 13 bases between the two ends. The CDR3 contains 16 residues. Germline values: CDR1 LNHDA, CDR2 SQIVND (reference sequence). As DNA, the CDR3 is TGTGCCAGTAGTATATTAACAGATACGATGAACACTGAAGCTTTCTTT. This encodes CASSILTDTMNTEAFF.

The genes are TRBV29-1 and TRBJ1-1; the D gene is possibly TRBD1 (6 bases). The CDR3 is 13 residues long. V dropped 4 bases and J dropped 1 base, with 10 bases sitting between them. Germline V lookup: CDR1 SQVTM, CDR2 ANQGSEA. The CDR3 loop reads CSVVGTTNTEAFF. CDR3 bases: TGCAGCGTTGTGGGGACAACGAACACTGAAGCTTTCTTT.

The chain uses TRBV6-1 and TRBJ2-5, with a tentative D call TRBD2 (6 bases). The CDR3 loop spans 13 amino acids. V lost 4 bases and J 5 bases, leaving 11 bases between the germline ends. CDR1 MNHNS and CDR2 SASEGT come from the germline V gene. The CDR3 DNA reads TGTGCCAGCAGTGTTGGGGGGAGGGAGACCCAGTACTTC. It codes for CASSVGGRETQYF.

CDR3 in DNA: TGTGCCAGCAGCCAATCGAGGGGTAATGCCGGGGAGCTGTTTTTT. Amino acids: CASSQSRGNAGELFF. The chain links TRBV14 to TRBJ2-2, with D perhaps assigned TRBD1 or TRBD2 (5 bases each). The germline V gene has CDR1 SGHDN and CDR2 FVKESK. The CDR3 length is 15 residues. The ends were cut back, 2 bases at V and 6 bases at J, with 13 bases in the middle.

This rearrangement joins TRBV7-9 to TRBJ2-5, with D possibly TRBD2 on 5 matching bases. The CDR3 loop spans 14 amino acids. The germline CDR1 and CDR2 sequences are SEHNR and FQNEAQ (reference sequence). Trimming shortened V by 6 bases and J by 2 bases, and 13 bases separated the two germline ends. DNA of the CDR3: TGTGCCAGCAGATCTCCCCGGGGACAAGAGACCCAGTACTTC. Its translation is CASRSPRGQETQYF.